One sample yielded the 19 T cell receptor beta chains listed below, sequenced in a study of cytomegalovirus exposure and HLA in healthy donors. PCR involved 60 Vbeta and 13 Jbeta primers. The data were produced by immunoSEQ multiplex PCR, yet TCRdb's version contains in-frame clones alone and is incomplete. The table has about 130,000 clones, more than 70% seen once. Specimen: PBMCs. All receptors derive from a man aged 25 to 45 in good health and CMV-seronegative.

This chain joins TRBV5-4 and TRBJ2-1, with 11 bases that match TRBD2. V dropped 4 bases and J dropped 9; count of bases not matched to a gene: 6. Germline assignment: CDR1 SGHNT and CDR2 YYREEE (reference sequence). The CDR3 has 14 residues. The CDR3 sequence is CASSPGTSGSEQFF. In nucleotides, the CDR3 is TGTGCCAGCAGCCCTGGGACTAGCGGAAGTGAGCAGTTCTTC.

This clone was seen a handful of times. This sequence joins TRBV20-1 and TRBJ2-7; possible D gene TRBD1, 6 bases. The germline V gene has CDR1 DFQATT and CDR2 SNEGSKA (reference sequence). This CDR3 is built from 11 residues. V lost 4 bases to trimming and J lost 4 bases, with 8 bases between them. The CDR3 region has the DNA TGCAGTGCTATACAGGGTTACGAGCAGTACTTC. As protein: CSAIQGYEQYF.

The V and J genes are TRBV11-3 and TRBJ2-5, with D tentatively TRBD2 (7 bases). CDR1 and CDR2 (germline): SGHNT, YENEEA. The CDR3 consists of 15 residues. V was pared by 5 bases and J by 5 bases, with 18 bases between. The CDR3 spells CASSHLGGGEETQYF. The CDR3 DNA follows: TGTGCCAGCAGCCATTTGGGGGGGGGCGAGGAGACCCAGTACTTC. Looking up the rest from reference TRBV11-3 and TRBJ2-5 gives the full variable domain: EAGVVQSPRYKIIEKKQPVAFWCNPISGHNTLYWYLQNLGQGPELLIRYENEEAVDDSQLPKDRFSAERLKGVDSTLKIQPAELGDSAVYLCASSHLGGGEETQYFGPGTRLLVL.

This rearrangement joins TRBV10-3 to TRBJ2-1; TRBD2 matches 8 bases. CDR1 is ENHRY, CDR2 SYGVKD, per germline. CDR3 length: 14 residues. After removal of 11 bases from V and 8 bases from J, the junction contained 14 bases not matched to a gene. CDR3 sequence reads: CASGVSGSRDEQFF. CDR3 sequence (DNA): TGTGCCTCCGGGGTAAGCGGGAGTCGCGATGAGCAGTTCTTC.

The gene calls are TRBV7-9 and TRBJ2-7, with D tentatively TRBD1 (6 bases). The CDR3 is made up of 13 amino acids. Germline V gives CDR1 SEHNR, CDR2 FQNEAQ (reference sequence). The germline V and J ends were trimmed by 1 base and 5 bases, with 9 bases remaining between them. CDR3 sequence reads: CASSLGQGNEQYF. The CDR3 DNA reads TGTGCCAGCAGCTTAGGCCAGGGGAACGAGCAGTACTTC.

CDR3 bases: TGTGCCAGCAGCAAGATGGGGGGAACCTACGAGCAGTACTTC. Translation gives CASSKMGGTYEQYF. The chain combines TRBV7-3 with TRBJ2-7; perhaps TRBD2 as D (6 bases). Germline V gives CDR1 SGHTA, CDR2 FQGTGA. V lost 5 bases and J 2 bases, leaving 13 bases between the germline ends. This CDR3 is 14 amino acids long.

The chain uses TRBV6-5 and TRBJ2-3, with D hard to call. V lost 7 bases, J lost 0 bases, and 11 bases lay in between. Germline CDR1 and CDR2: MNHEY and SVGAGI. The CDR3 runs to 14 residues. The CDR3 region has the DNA TGTGCCAGCACCCCCCTCTCTAGCACAGATACGCAGTATTTT. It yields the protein CASTPLSSTDTQYF.

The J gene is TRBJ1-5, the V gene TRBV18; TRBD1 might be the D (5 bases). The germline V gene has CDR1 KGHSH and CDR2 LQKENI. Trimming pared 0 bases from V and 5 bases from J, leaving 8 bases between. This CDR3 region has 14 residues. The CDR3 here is CASSPPGGDQPQHF. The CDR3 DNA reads TGTGCCAGCTCACCACCGGGGGGGGATCAGCCCCAGCATTTT. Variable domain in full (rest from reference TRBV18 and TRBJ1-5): NAGVMQNPRHLVRRRGQEARLRCSPMKGHSHVYWYRQLPEEGLKFMVYLQKENIIDESGMPKERFSAEFPKEGPSILRIQQVVRGDSAAYFCASSPPGGDQPQHFGDGTRLSIL.

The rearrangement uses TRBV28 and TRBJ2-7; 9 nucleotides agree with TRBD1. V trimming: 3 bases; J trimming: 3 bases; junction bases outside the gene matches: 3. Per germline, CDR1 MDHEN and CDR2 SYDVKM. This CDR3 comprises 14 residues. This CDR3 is CASSFGDRVYEQYF. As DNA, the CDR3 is TGTGCCAGCAGTTTCGGGGACAGGGTCTACGAGCAGTACTTC.

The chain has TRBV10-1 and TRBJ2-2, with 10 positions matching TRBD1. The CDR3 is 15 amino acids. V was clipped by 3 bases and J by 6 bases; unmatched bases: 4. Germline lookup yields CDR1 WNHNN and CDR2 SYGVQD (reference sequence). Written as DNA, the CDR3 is TGCGCCAGCAGTGAAGGGACAGGGGATCCCGGGGAGCTGTTTTTT. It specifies CASSEGTGDPGELFF.

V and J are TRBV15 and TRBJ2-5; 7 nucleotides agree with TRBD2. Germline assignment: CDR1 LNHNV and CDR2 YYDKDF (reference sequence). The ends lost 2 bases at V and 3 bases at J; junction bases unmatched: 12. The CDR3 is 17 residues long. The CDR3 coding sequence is TGTGCCACCAGCAGACCCTTAGTAGGGAGGGCCGAAGAGACCCAGTACTTC. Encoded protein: CATSRPLVGRAEETQYF.

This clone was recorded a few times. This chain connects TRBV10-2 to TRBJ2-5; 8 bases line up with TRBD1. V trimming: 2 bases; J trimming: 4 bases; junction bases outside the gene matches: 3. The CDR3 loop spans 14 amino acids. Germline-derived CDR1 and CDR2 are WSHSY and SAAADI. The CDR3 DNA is TGCGCCAGCAGTGAGACAGGGGGTGGAGAGACCCAGTACTTC. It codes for CASSETGGGETQYF.

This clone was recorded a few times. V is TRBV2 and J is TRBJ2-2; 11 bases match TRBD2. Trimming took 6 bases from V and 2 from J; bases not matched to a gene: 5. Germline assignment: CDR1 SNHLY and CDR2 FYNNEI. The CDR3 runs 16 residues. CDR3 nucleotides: TGTGCCAGCAGGAGCGGGACTAGCGGAAACACCGGGGAGCTGTTTTTT. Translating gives CASRSGTSGNTGELFF.

This chain's CDR3 is CASTYVAGGGNEQFF. CDR3 coding DNA: TGTGCCAGTACTTATGTAGCGGGAGGGGGGAATGAGCAGTTCTTC. The gene calls are TRBV19 and TRBJ2-1; TRBD2 matches 11 bases. Germline V gene lookup returns CDR1 LNHDA and CDR2 SQIVND (reference sequence). This CDR3 has 15 residues. Germline trimming cut 7 bases from V and 7 bases from J; bases unmatched to any gene: 9.

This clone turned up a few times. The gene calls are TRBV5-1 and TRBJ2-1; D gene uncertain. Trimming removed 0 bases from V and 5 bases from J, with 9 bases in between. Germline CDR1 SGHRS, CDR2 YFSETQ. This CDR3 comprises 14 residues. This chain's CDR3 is CASSLVPEDNEQFF. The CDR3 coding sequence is TGCGCCAGCAGCTTGGTGCCAGAAGACAATGAGCAGTTCTTC.

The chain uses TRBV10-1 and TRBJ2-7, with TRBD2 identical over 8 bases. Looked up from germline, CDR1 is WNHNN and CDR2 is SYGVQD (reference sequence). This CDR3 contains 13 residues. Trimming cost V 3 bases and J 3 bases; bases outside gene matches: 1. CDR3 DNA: TGCGCCAGCAGTGAAAGCGGGAGCTACGAGCAGTACTTC. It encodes CASSESGSYEQYF.

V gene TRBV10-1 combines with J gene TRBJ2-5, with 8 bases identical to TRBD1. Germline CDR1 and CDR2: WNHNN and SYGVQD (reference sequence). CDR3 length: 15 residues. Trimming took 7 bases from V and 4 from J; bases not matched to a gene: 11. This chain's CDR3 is CASISLFDRGETQYF. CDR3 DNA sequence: TGCGCCAGCATTTCTCTCTTCGACAGGGGAGAGACCCAGTACTTC.

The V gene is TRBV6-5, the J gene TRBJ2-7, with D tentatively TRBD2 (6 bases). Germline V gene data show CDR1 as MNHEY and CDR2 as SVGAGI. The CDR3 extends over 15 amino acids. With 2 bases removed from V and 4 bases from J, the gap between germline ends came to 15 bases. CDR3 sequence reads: CASSYDRDSSYEQYF. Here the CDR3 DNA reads TGTGCCAGCAGTTACGACCGGGACTCCTCGTACGAGCAGTACTTC.

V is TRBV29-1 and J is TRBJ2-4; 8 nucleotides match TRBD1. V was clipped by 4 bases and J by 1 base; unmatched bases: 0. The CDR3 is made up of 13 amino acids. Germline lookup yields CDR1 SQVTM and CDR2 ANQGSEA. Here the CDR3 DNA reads TGCAGCGTTGGGACAGGGGCCAAAAACATTCAGTACTTC. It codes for CSVGTGAKNIQYF.